This T cell receptor beta chain stems from a study of sequential checkpoint blockade in melanoma. Overall study: Around 90 pretreatment tumor DNA samples were TCRβ immunosequenced. About two dozen patients had matched tumor biopsies before treatment and at week 13 after nivolumab or ipilimumab alone.

The CDR3 is made up of 14 amino acids. With 4 bases removed from V and 5 bases from J, the gap between germline ends came to 14 bases. The germline V gene has CDR1 MNHGY and CDR2 SAAAGT. General study results and limits: PD-L1 staining and CD8+ counts, not mutational load, tracked tumor T-cell clonality. For nivolumab-first patients, baseline tumor clonality was associated with response.

Clones were sequenced by immunoSEQ multiplex PCR, and TCRdb holds only the in-frame ones, with some missing. The table includes some 18,000 clones, around 24% detected once. Worth noting for this clone: Its antigen remains unknown.

Noted treatment: randomized to nivolumab then ipilimumab (arm A) or the reverse (arm B). This clonotype originated in a human donor with melanoma. The V call is TRBV6-8, the J call TRBJ2-5; D perhaps matches TRBD2 (6 bases). The sample in question was tumor tissue (inferred from file names), obtained from a patient given nivolumab and ipilimumab in sequence. CDR3 DNA sequence: TGTGCCAGCAGTTCCCCCGCAGGGACTGAGACCCAGTACTTC. It is translated as CASSSPAGTETQYF.